This T cell receptor beta chain was identified in a study of early T cells in non-severe SARS-CoV-2 infection. Study-wide background: Sequenced bulk RNA came from whole blood that was unsorted, and chains were unpaired.

cDNA molecules, individually, were tagged with unique molecular identifiers. TCRdb called the 5' RACE reads again in MiXCR, with one record for every CDR3 protein. The table includes tens of thousands of distinct CDR3 sequences, 4% to 5.5% detected once. This clonotype occurred many times. The V gene end was trimmed by 9 bases and the J gene end by 2 bases; junction bases not matched to a gene: 6. This CDR3 contains 14 residues. Germline CDR1 reads SGHTA; CDR2 reads FQGNSA. This TCR derives from an adult who was a healthcare worker with PCR-confirmed SARS-CoV-2 infection or an uninfected control (not recorded which). This sequence joins TRBV7-2 and TRBJ2-3; TRBD1 matches 9 bases. Sequences were obtained from whole blood. The DNA of the CDR3 is TGTGCCAGTATTGGGACAGGGATCACAGATACGCAGTATTTT. Protein product: CASIGTGITDTQYF.